These 20 T cell receptor beta chains share one sample of origin, sequenced in a study of blood T cells in healthy people across ages. It was with a sample-barcoded 5' primer and a J-beta primer mix that a second PCR of roughly 7 to 11 cycles was run. MiXCR was run by TCRdb on the 5' RACE reads, yielding one entry per CDR3 protein. The sample yields about 1.8 million distinct CDR3 sequences, roughly 49% seen once. The source material was blood. The receptor set was obtained from a woman aged 40 to 49 in good health.

This clonotype was detected only a few times. V and J are TRBV6-5 and TRBJ2-1; 12 bases match TRBD2. This CDR3 region has 19 residues. Germline CDR1 is MNHEY and CDR2 is SVGAGI. After removal of 4 bases from V and 6 bases from J, the junction contained 16 bases not matched to a gene. The CDR3 protein is CASSLSSGGVGTDGNEQFF. As DNA, the CDR3 is TGTGCCAGCAGTTTGTCTAGCGGGGGGGTTGGCACTGACGGCAATGAGCAGTTCTTC.

The genes are TRBV4-2 and TRBJ2-7; 9 bases fit TRBD1. The CDR3 spans 14 residues. Unmatched junction bases numbered 11, after V lost 6 bases and J lost 8 bases. The germline V gene has CDR1 LGHNA and CDR2 YNFKEQ. CDR3 coding DNA: TGTGCCAGCAGTCCAGGACAGGGGTCAATACAGCAGTACTTC. It is translated as CASSPGQGSIQQYF.

The genes are TRBV7-3 and TRBJ2-3; TRBD2 matches at 11 bases. The CDR3 has 17 amino acids. V gave up 5 bases and J gave up 1 base; unmatched junction bases: 8. Germline V gene data show CDR1 as SGHTA and CDR2 as FQGTGA. The CDR3 region is CASSPDPGLAGTDTQYF. The CDR3 DNA reads as TGTGCCAGCAGCCCTGACCCGGGACTAGCGGGCACAGATACGCAGTATTTT.

This rearrangement joins TRBV9 to TRBJ2-5; D remains ambiguous. CDR3 size: 15 residues. Germline loops: CDR1 SGDLS, CDR2 YYNGEE. V was cut by 0 bases and J by 1 base, with 10 bases left in between. The CDR3 sequence is CASSVVGLAQETQYF. CDR3 nucleotide sequence: TGTGCCAGCAGCGTAGTTGGCTTGGCCCAAGAGACCCAGTACTTC.

In its sample, this clonotype was seen once. The genes are TRBV6-1 and TRBJ2-7; D perhaps matches TRBD1 (6 bases). This CDR3 has 16 amino acids. Germline lookup yields CDR1 MNHNS and CDR2 SASEGT. The V end lost 1 base, the J end lost 5 bases, and 18 bases lay between the germline ends. As DNA, the CDR3 is TGTGCCAGCAGTGAAGGGTCCGGGACACCCAGCGACGAGCAGTACTTC. Residues: CASSEGSGTPSDEQYF.

This clonotype came up once. V and J are TRBV4-3 and TRBJ1-1; perhaps TRBD1 as D (5 bases). The CDR3 totals 16 residues. From germline, CDR1 is LGHNA and CDR2 YSLEER. Deletions cut 0 bases from V and 5 bases from J, with 16 bases between. The CDR3 spells CASSQEVMEGRTEAFF. In DNA, the CDR3 is TGCGCCAGCAGCCAAGAAGTAATGGAGGGGCGGACTGAAGCTTTCTTT.

This clonotype was detected once. This rearrangement joins TRBV28 to TRBJ1-2; D is unresolved. Germline V CDR1 and CDR2: MDHEN, SYDVKM. There are 15 residues in the CDR3. The germline V and J ends were trimmed by 5 bases and 8 bases, with 21 bases remaining between them. CDR3 nucleotides: TGTGCCAGCAGTGAACCTAGTAGAGCCTCGGGGGGCTACACCTTC. As protein: CASSEPSRASGGYTF.

This clonotype showed up many times. This sequence joins TRBV29-1 and TRBJ2-7, with TRBD1 as a possible D gene (5 bases). Germline V gives CDR1 SQVTM, CDR2 ANQGSEA. V lost 0 bases and J lost 6, with 15 bases in between. The CDR3 runs to 14 residues. The CDR3: CSVEEGPGTAEQYF. Here the CDR3 DNA reads TGCAGCGTTGAAGAGGGGCCGGGCACGGCCGAGCAGTACTTC.

J is TRBJ2-6 and V is TRBV7-9; D not certain. The V end was cut by 5 bases, the J end by 0 bases, with 23 bases between. There are 20 residues in the CDR3. CDR1 SEHNR and CDR2 FQNEAQ come from the germline V gene (reference sequence). The chain's CDR3 is CASSLGTIGIPFSGANVLTF. In DNA form, the CDR3 reads TGTGCCAGCAGCCTGGGTACGATTGGGATTCCCTTCTCTGGGGCCAACGTCCTGACTTTC.

The chain carries TRBV29-1 and TRBJ2-1, with D unresolved. V was trimmed by 4 bases and J by 0 bases, leaving 7 bases between them. Germline CDR1 is SQVTM and CDR2 is ANQGSEA. This CDR3 contains 13 residues. This CDR3 reads CSVVADSYNEQFF. In DNA, the CDR3 is TGCAGCGTTGTGGCAGACTCCTACAATGAGCAGTTCTTC.

The table lists this clonotype with a count of one. As DNA, the CDR3 is TGTGCCAGCAGTTCCCTAGCGGGGGGGCCGAAAGATACGCAGTATTTT. Encoded protein: CASSSLAGGPKDTQYF. The genes are TRBV28 and TRBJ2-3; 12 nucleotides line up with TRBD2. V was pared by 4 bases and J by 5 bases, with 7 bases of the junction left unmatched. This CDR3 is built from 16 residues. In germline, CDR1 is MDHEN, CDR2 SYDVKM.

The chain carries TRBV14 and TRBJ2-1, with TRBD1 identical over 7 bases. This CDR3 contains 16 residues. The V segment lost 2 bases and the J segment 7 bases; nucleotides outside the gene matches: 11. CDR1 is SGHDN, CDR2 FVKESK, per germline. CDR3 sequence reads: CASSQNPGARGNEQFF. For the CDR3, the DNA is TGTGCCAGCAGCCAAAACCCCGGGGCCAGGGGGAATGAGCAGTTCTTC.

Only a few counts were recorded for this clonotype. This chain connects TRBV27 to TRBJ2-3; a weak D match, TRBD1 (5 bases). Germline assignment: CDR1 MNHEY and CDR2 SMNVEV (reference sequence). The CDR3 sequence is 13 residues long. The CDR3, as DNA: TGTGCTAGCCTATCAGGGAGCACAGATACGCAGTATTTT. It encodes CASLSGSTDTQYF.

The genes are TRBV5-5 and TRBJ2-1; TRBD2 is a possible D gene (5 bases). The CDR3 is 19 amino acids. Per the germline V gene, CDR1 is SGHKS and CDR2 is YYEKEE (reference sequence). V lost 1 base, J lost 0 bases, and 20 bases lay in between. DNA of the CDR3: TGTGCCAGCAGCTTGTCCAAGGTCTCCACGGGAAGCTCCTACAATGAGCAGTTCTTC. Protein product: CASSLSKVSTGSSYNEQFF.

This clonotype was seen more than once but under ten times. This sequence joins TRBV7-2 and TRBJ2-1; the match to TRBD1 covers 10 bases. The CDR3 runs 15 residues. From germline, CDR1 is SGHTA and CDR2 FQGNSA. With 4 bases clipped from V and 4 bases from J, the junction kept 4 bases outside the gene matches. CDR3 sequence reads: CASSSDRGRYNEQFF. CDR3 nucleotide sequence: TGTGCCAGCAGCTCAGACAGGGGGCGGTACAATGAGCAGTTCTTC.

The V call is TRBV19, the J call TRBJ2-1; 8 bases line up with TRBD1. V lost 9 bases and J lost 9; bases outside the gene matches: 19. CDR1 LNHDA and CDR2 SQIVND come from the germline V gene (reference sequence). The CDR3 covers 16 residues. The CDR3 bases are TGTGCCAGCGAAAGGGGATGGACAGGGAAGCCTACTGAGCAGTTCTTC. As protein: CASERGWTGKPTEQFF.

The chain combines TRBV14 with TRBJ2-5, with D unresolved. The CDR3 runs to 15 residues. V lost 0 bases to trimming and J lost 2 bases, with 10 bases between them. Germline values: CDR1 SGHDN, CDR2 FVKESK. CDR3: CASSQEAVIQETQYF. The CDR3 nucleotides read TGTGCCAGCAGCCAAGAGGCCGTGATACAAGAGACCCAGTACTTC.

The J gene is TRBJ2-6, the V gene TRBV28; D ambiguous. Germline V gene sequence: CDR1 MDHEN, CDR2 SYDVKM. The V end was cut by 5 bases, the J end by 4 bases, with 9 bases between. This CDR3 has 14 amino acids. Here the CDR3 reads CASSDPGGANVLTF. The CDR3 nucleotides read TGTGCCAGCAGTGACCCTGGGGGGGCCAACGTCCTGACTTTC.

This chain joins TRBV7-2 and TRBJ2-1, with 9 positions matching TRBD1. After removal of 5 bases from V and 6 bases from J, the junction contained 8 bases not matched to a gene. The CDR3 length is 15 residues. CDR1 and CDR2 from the germline V gene are SGHTA and FQGNSA. The CDR3 sequence is CASSQYGTGINEQFF. In nucleotides, the CDR3 is TGTGCCAGCAGCCAATACGGGACAGGGATCAATGAGCAGTTCTTC.

V gene TRBV7-2 combines with J gene TRBJ1-6; D is ambiguous. CDR1 and CDR2 (germline): SGHTA, FQGNSA. The CDR3 is made up of 17 amino acids. Trimming took off 2 bases at V and 0 bases at J, with 11 bases between the two ends. The CDR3 is CASSLQPWSSYNSPLHF. The CDR3 nucleotides are TGTGCCAGCAGCTTACAACCATGGAGCTCCTATAATTCACCCCTCCACTTT. The entire variable domain, with the rest obtained from reference TRBV7-2 and TRBJ1-6, is as follows: GAGVSQSPSNKVTEKGKDVELRCDPISGHTALYWYRQSLGQGLEFLIYFQGNSAPDKSGLPSDRFSAERTGGSVSTLTIQRTQQEDSAVYLCASSLQPWSSYNSPLHFGNGTRLTVT.